The 21 T cell receptor beta chains reported below all come from one sample, sequenced in a study of identical twins. TCRdb re-derived calls from the 5' RACE reads in MiXCR, one entry per CDR3 protein. The data show around 250,000 distinct CDR3 sequences, over 9.5% seen once. The same sample was also studied in work on yellow fever vaccine responses in identical twins.

The sample was memory (CD45RO+) T cells sorted from blood. All receptors come from a woman aged 18-29 years in good health.

The chain employs TRBV29-1 and TRBJ2-2, with 10 nucleotides matching TRBD2. This CDR3 has 12 residues. The germline CDR1 and CDR2 sequences are SQVTM and ANQGSEA. Here the CDR3 reads CAGLAVTGELFF. CDR3 sequence (DNA): TGCGCAGGACTAGCGGTCACCGGGGAGCTGTTTTTT.

In this sample, this clonotype turned up a few times. The chain is built from TRBV6-1 and TRBJ2-7; possibly TRBD1 for D (6 bases). The V gene's germline CDR1 is MNHNS and CDR2 SASEGT. V shed 7 bases and J shed 0 bases, with 16 bases lying between them. This CDR3 region has 15 residues. CDR3 bases: TGTGCCAGCACCCAGACCGGGACAACCTCCTACGAGCAGTACTTC. Protein sequence: CASTQTGTTSYEQYF.

This clonotype was detected many times. This chain connects TRBV5-5 to TRBJ2-2; TRBD1 matches 9 bases. The V gene end was trimmed by 1 base and the J gene end by 4 bases; junction bases not matched to a gene: 5. Germline CDR1 SGHKS, CDR2 YYEKEE (reference sequence). CDR3 size: 16 residues. The CDR3, as DNA: TGTGCCAGCAGCTTGAACAGGGGGCTAACCACCGGGGAGCTGTTTTTT. Encoded protein: CASSLNRGLTTGELFF.

The chain employs TRBV6-1 and TRBJ2-3; D may match TRBD1 or TRBD2 (5 bases each). V lost 4 bases and J 1 base, leaving 12 bases between the germline ends. Germline V gives CDR1 MNHNS, CDR2 SASEGT. The CDR3 covers 15 residues. CDR3: CASSGRGVRTDTQYF. In DNA, the CDR3 is TGTGCCAGCAGTGGCCGGGGCGTCCGCACAGATACGCAGTATTTT.

In its sample, this clonotype was seen a few times. This chain uses TRBV6-5 with TRBJ1-1; D is unresolved. The V end was cut by 2 bases, the J end by 4 bases, with 8 bases between. This CDR3 has 13 residues. Germline CDR1 MNHEY, CDR2 SVGAGI. The CDR3 here is CASSYRIGTEAFF. Here the CDR3 DNA reads TGTGCCAGCAGTTACCGAATCGGCACTGAAGCTTTCTTT.

The genes are TRBV12-3 or TRBV12-4 and TRBJ2-2, with D tentatively TRBD2 (6 bases). The length of the CDR3 is 17 residues. With 7 bases removed from V and 4 bases from J, the gap between germline ends came to 22 bases. CDR3 bases: TGTGCCAGCACCATTGGAGCGGAGGGCTTCAGCACCGGGGAGCTGTTTTTT. This translates into CASTIGAEGFSTGELFF.

This clonotype was found a few times. The chain is built from TRBV27 and TRBJ1-2; D not certain. Trimming removed 8 bases at V and 8 bases at J, with 27 bases between. CDR1 and CDR2 from the germline V gene are MNHEY and SMNVEV (reference sequence). The CDR3 has 16 residues. CDR3 in amino acids: CASRIRSRTKGGGYTF. The CDR3 nucleotides are TGTGCCAGCCGTATACGTAGCCGGACGAAAGGCGGAGGCTACACCTTC.

This clonotype was picked up a small number of times. The chain joins TRBV7-9 to TRBJ1-2; D not resolved. V lost 5 bases and J 8 bases, leaving 15 bases between the germline ends. The CDR3 loop spans 13 amino acids. CDR1 SEHNR and CDR2 FQNEAQ come from the germline V gene (reference sequence). DNA for the CDR3: TGTGCCAGCAGCCCGAAGGACCGAACGGGCTACACCTTC. Protein product: CASSPKDRTGYTF.

Here the CDR3 reads CASRGSGREQYF. As DNA, the CDR3 is TGTGCCAGCCGGGGTAGCGGGAGGGAGCAGTACTTC. The chain couples TRBV2 to TRBJ2-7, with 10 bases matching TRBD2. Trimming removed 8 bases from V and 7 bases from J; junction bases left unmatched: 5. This CDR3 is 12 amino acids long. Germline CDR1 and CDR2: SNHLY and FYNNEI. The full variable domain, with the rest looked up from reference TRBV2 and TRBJ2-7, is EPEVTQTPSHQVTQMGQEVILRCVPISNHLYFYWYRQILGQKVEFLVSFYNNEISEKSEIFDDQFSVERPDGSNFTLKIRSTKLEDSAMYFCASRGSGREQYFGPGTRLTVT.

The chain carries TRBV7-2 and TRBJ2-5; D is uncertain. The CDR3 sequence is 15 residues long. Looked up from germline, CDR1 is SGHTA and CDR2 is FQGNSA. The V and J ends lost 0 bases and 0 bases respectively, with 8 bases between them. Here the CDR3 DNA reads TGTGCCAGCAGCTTAGCTTCCGGGTACCAAGAGACCCAGTACTTC. Its translation is CASSLASGYQETQYF.

This clonotype was seen ten or more times. The V gene is TRBV15, the J gene TRBJ2-2; the match to TRBD1 covers 7 bases. Trimming took 5 bases from V and 1 from J; bases not matched to a gene: 4. This CDR3 contains 15 residues. Germline CDR1 reads LNHNV; CDR2 reads YYDKDF (reference sequence). For the CDR3, the DNA is TGTGCCACCAGCCACGGGACAGTGAACACCGGGGAGCTGTTTTTT. Amino acid sequence: CATSHGTVNTGELFF. The whole variable domain, remainder taken from reference TRBV15 and TRBJ2-2, is DAMVIQNPRYQVTQFGKPVTLSCSQTLNHNVMYWYQQKSSQAPKLLFHYYDKDFNNEADTPDNFQSRRPNTSFCFLDIRSPGLGDTAMYLCATSHGTVNTGELFFGEGSRLTVL.

The genes are TRBV6-1 and TRBJ2-5; D may be TRBD1 (6 bases). The CDR3 is made up of 14 amino acids. Germline-derived CDR1 and CDR2 are MNHNS and SASEGT. V was pared by 2 bases and J by 5 bases, with 12 bases between. The CDR3 DNA sequence: TGTGCCAGCAGTGAACCCAGGGGCGGGGAGACCCAGTACTTC. As protein: CASSEPRGGETQYF.

This clonotype was counted ten times or more. The chain combines TRBV27 with TRBJ2-2; TRBD2 is a possible D gene (5 bases). Germline V gene sequence: CDR1 MNHEY, CDR2 SMNVEV (reference sequence). V dropped 5 bases and J dropped 5 bases, with 18 bases sitting between them. The CDR3 contains 16 residues. CDR3 DNA sequence: TGTGCCAGCAGTCCGCGCCGGGGATCAAGTACCGGGGAGCTGTTTTTT. As protein: CASSPRRGSSTGELFF.

This clonotype has a count of ten or more. The chain combines TRBV12-3 or TRBV12-4 with TRBJ2-1; possibly TRBD2 for D (6 bases). Trimming shortened V by 5 bases and J by 4 bases, and 12 bases separated the two germline ends. The CDR3 is 14 amino acids. CDR3 sequence reads: CASSTRGGYNEQFF. The CDR3 coding sequence is TGTGCCAGCAGTACCCGAGGAGGGTACAATGAGCAGTTCTTC.

This clonotype was found many times. The chain joins TRBV6-1 to TRBJ2-3; D may correspond to TRBD1 or TRBD2 (5 bases each). Germline V gene data show CDR1 as MNHNS and CDR2 as SASEGT. The CDR3 runs 13 residues. The V gene lost 5 bases and the J gene lost 1 base, with 7 bases spanning the gap. CDR3 sequence: CASSRDGTDTQYF. CDR3 nucleotides: TGTGCCAGCAGTAGGGACGGCACAGATACGCAGTATTTT.

CDR3 residues: CSATPGLAGQETQYF. CDR3 nucleotides: TGCAGTGCTACCCCAGGACTAGCGGGACAAGAGACCCAGTACTTC. V gene TRBV20-1 combines with J gene TRBJ2-5; 12 bases map to TRBD2. Germline trimming cut 4 bases from V and 2 bases from J; bases unmatched to any gene: 5. This CDR3 spans 15 amino acids. The germline CDR1 and CDR2 sequences are DFQATT and SNEGSKA (reference sequence).

The chain is built from TRBV7-8 and TRBJ2-5; D not certain. Trimming stripped 4 bases from V and 5 bases from J, with 11 bases between. CDR3 size: 13 residues. Germline lookup yields CDR1 SGHVS and CDR2 FQNEAQ. The CDR3 sequence is CASSSQLGETQYF. CDR3 nucleotide sequence: TGTGCCAGCAGCTCTCAATTAGGGGAGACCCAGTACTTC.

The chain combines TRBV7-2 with TRBJ2-2; D may be TRBD1 (5 bases). The length of the CDR3 is 16 residues. V lost 5 bases, J lost 4 bases, and 17 bases lay in between. Germline V gene data show CDR1 as SGHTA and CDR2 as FQGNSA. This CDR3 is CASSTRTQIGTGELFF. Here the CDR3 DNA reads TGTGCCAGCAGCACCAGGACACAGATAGGCACCGGGGAGCTGTTTTTT.

J is TRBJ2-2 and V is TRBV28, with 10 positions matching TRBD2. J lost 6 bases, V lost 3 bases, and 1 base had no gene match. The CDR3 loop spans 14 amino acids. The V gene's germline CDR1 is MDHEN and CDR2 SYDVKM. The CDR3 here is CASSFGTSAGELFF. DNA of the CDR3: TGTGCCAGCAGTTTCGGGACTAGCGCCGGGGAGCTGTTTTTT.

This clonotype was seen at least ten times. V usage is TRBV5-1 and J usage is TRBJ2-2; D gene uncertain. Looked up from germline, CDR1 is SGHRS and CDR2 is YFSETQ. The CDR3 is 15 amino acids. Trimming removed 0 bases at V and 4 bases at J, with 10 bases between. The CDR3 sequence is CASSLGNTGTGELFF. As DNA, the CDR3 is TGCGCCAGCAGCTTGGGCAACACGGGCACCGGGGAGCTGTTTTTT.

The V gene is TRBV5-8, the J gene TRBJ2-4; D unresolved. The CDR3 runs to 16 residues. The V end was cut by 1 base, the J end by 0 bases, with 11 bases between. Germline loops: CDR1 SGHTS, CDR2 YDEGEE. The CDR3 spells CASSLIGRLAKNIQYF. In DNA, the CDR3 is TGTGCCAGCAGCTTGATAGGCCGCCTAGCCAAAAACATTCAGTACTTC.